The rows below give T cell receptor beta chains drawn from one sample of a study of T cells in Graves' hyperthyroidism and ophthalmopathy. Each CDR3 protein is one row after TCRdb ran MiXCR on the multiplex PCR reads. The sample lists 300,000 to 400,000 distinct CDR3 sequences, approximately 15% seen once, with roughly 21% in the top ten. Sequenced sample: blood. The source is a woman under 40 with Graves' ophthalmopathy. CDR3s include the opening cysteine and the closing phenylalanine or tryptophan. D genes are given only for firm matches. The listing skips clone size in some rows; elsewhere it reads once, few, many or a size class.

V gene	J gene	clone size	CDR3 length	D gene	CDR3 DNA	CDR3 protein
TRBV2	TRBJ2-1	many	14	TRBD2	TGTGCCAGCGCTAGCGGGGGGATCTACAATGAGCAGTTCTTC	CASASGGIYNEQFF
TRBV6-1	TRBJ1-5	-	14	-	TGTGCCAGCATCCCGGGAGTTGGGCCTCAGCCCCAGCATTTT	CASIPGVGPQPQHF
TRBV18	TRBJ2-3	few	15	-	TGTGCCAGCTCACCACAGGGGACTAGCACAGATACGCAGTATTTT	CASSPQGTSTDTQYF
TRBV4-2	TRBJ1-1	-	12	-	TGTGCCAGCAGTCCCCTTTTCTCTGAAGCTTTCTTT	CASSPLFSEAFF
TRBV13	TRBJ2-2	many	17	TRBD2	TGTGCCAGCAGCGCCGGGACTAGCGGGGTTCACACCGGGGAGCTGTTTTTT	CASSAGTSGVHTGELFF
TRBV7-2	TRBJ2-4	many	18	TRBD1	TGTGCCAGCAGCTCAGTGTACCGGGACAGTCTAGCCAAAAACATTCAGTACTTC	CASSSVYRDSLAKNIQYF
TRBV20-1	TRBJ2-5	many	15	TRBD1	TGCAGTGCTAGTTACGGGACAGGGGTTTTGGAGACCCAGTACTTC	CSASYGTGVLETQYF
TRBV7-7	TRBJ2-5	few	16	TRBD1	TGTGCTAGCAGCTTAGGGGCAGGGGGCGTACAAGAGACCCAGTACTTC	CASSLGAGGVQETQYF
TRBV7-2	TRBJ2-5	many	12	-	TGTGCCAGCAGCTCCCGACGGGAGACCCAGTACTTC	CASSSRRETQYF
TRBV12-3/TRBV12-4	TRBJ2-7	-	17	TRBD2	TGTGCCAGCAGTTGGGGACTAGCGGGGGGGCCTCGGTACGAGCAGTACTTC	CASSWGLAGGPRYEQYF
TRBV18	TRBJ1-1	many	13	-	TGTGCCAGCGGTCGATCTTCACACGATGAAGCTTTCTTT	CASGRSSHDEAFF
TRBV7-9	TRBJ2-3	many	16	TRBD2	TGTGCCAGCAGCTTACGCGGCGGGGGGGCCCCAGATACGCAGTATTTT	CASSLRGGGAPDTQYF
TRBV20-1	TRBJ2-3	few	14	-	TGCAGTGCTAGAGGAGGGCAGGGCACAGATACGCAGTATTTT	CSARGGQGTDTQYF
TRBV16	TRBJ1-1	-	10	-	TGTGCCAGCAGCCACAGTGCAGCTTTCTTT	CASSHSAAFF
TRBV11-2	TRBJ2-5	many	14	TRBD1	TGTGCCAGCAGCCTAGGGGGCGGAAAGGAGACCCAGTACTTC	CASSLGGGKETQYF
TRBV30	TRBJ1-1	many	11	-	TGTGCCTGGAGTGTCGGGGACAAAGCTTTCTTT	CAWSVGDKAFF